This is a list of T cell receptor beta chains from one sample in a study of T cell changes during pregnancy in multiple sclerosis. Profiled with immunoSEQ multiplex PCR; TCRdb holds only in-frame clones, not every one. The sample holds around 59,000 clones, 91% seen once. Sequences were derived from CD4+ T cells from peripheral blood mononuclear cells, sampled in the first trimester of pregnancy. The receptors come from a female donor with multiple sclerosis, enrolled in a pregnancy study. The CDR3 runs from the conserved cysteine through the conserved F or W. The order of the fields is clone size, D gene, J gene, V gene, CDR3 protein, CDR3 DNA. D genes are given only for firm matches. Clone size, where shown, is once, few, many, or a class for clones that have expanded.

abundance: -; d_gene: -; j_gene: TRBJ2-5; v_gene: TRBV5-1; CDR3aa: CASSRSPQETQYF; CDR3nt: TGCGCCAGCAGCCGTAGCCCCCAAGAGACCCAGTACTTC
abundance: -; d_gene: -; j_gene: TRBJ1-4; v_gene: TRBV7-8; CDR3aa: CASSLTGWNEKLFF; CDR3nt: TGTGCCAGCAGCCTTACAGGGTGGAATGAAAAACTGTTTTTT
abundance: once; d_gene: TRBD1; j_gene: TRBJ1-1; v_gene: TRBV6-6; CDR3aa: CASNLRGQYTEAFF; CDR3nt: TGTGCCAGCAATCTTAGGGGGCAGTACACTGAAGCTTTCTTT
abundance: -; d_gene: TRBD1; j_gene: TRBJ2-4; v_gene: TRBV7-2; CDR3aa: CASSPLTGGVLIAKNIQYF; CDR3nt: TGTGCCAGCAGCCCTTTGACAGGGGGCGTTTTAATAGCCAAAAACATTCAGTACTTC
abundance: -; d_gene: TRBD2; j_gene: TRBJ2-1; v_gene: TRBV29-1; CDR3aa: CSVELGGGAYEQFF; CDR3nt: TGCAGCGTTGAATTGGGCGGGGGGGCTTATGAGCAGTTCTTC
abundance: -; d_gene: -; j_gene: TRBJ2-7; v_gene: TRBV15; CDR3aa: CATSRGDSQSGYEQYF; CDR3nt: TGTGCCACCAGCAGAGGGGACAGCCAAAGCGGGTACGAGCAGTACTTC
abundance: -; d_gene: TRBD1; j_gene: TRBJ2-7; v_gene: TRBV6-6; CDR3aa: CASNTGGAYEQYF; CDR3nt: TGTGCCAGCAACACAGGGGGAGCCTACGAGCAGTACTTC
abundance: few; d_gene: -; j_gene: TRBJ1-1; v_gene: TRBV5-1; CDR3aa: CASSRGTEAFF; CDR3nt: TGCGCCAGCAGTAGGGGAACTGAAGCTTTCTTT
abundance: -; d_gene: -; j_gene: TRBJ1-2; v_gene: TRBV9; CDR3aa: CASSVGAAGIGYTF; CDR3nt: TGTGCCAGCAGCGTAGGGGCCGCGGGGATAGGCTACACCTTC
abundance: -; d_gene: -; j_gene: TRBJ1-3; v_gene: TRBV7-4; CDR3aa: CASSLTFRGTGNTIYF; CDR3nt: TGTGCCAGCAGTCTCACCTTCAGGGGAACAGGAAACACCATATATTTT
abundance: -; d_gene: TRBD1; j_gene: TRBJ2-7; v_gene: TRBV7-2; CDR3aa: CASSLGAGGPLEQYF; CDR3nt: TGTGCCAGCAGCTTGGGGGCAGGGGGCCCCCTCGAGCAGTACTTC
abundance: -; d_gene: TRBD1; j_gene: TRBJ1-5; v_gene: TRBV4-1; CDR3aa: CASSLGQGFNQPQHF; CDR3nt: TGCGCCAGCAGCCTCGGACAGGGGTTCAATCAGCCCCAGCATTTT
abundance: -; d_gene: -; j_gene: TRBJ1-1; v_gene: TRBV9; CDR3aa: CASSVGGGGNTEAFF; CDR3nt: TGTGCCAGCAGCGTGGGGGGAGGGGGGAACACTGAAGCTTTCTTT
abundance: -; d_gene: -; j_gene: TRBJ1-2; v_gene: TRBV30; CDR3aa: CAWRTGSYGYTF; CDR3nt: TGTGCCTGGAGAACAGGGAGCTATGGCTACACCTTC
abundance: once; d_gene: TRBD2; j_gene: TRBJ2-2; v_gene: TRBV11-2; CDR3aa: CASSLRNTGTSIGELFF; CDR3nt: TGTGCCAGCAGCCTAAGGAATACCGGGACTAGTATCGGGGAGCTGTTTTTT
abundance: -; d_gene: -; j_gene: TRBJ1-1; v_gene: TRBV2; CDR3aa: CASGRSPGNEAFF; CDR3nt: TGTGCCAGTGGGCGATCACCCGGGAATGAAGCTTTCTTT
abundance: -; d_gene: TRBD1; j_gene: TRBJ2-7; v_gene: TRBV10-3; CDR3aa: CAISGGTGVEQYF; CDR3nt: TGTGCCATCAGCGGGGGGACAGGGGTCGAGCAGTACTTC
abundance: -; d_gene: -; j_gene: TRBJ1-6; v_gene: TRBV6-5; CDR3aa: CASTHWSRENSPLHF; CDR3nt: TGTGCCAGCACCCACTGGTCCAGGGAAAATTCACCCCTCCACTTT
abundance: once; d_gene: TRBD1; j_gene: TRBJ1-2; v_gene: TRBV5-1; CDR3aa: CASRPGQVGYTF; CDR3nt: TGCGCCAGCAGACCTGGACAGGTGGGCTACACCTTC
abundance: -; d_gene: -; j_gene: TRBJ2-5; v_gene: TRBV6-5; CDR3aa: CASSYDRLETQYF; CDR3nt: TGTGCCAGCAGTTACGACAGATTAGAGACCCAGTACTTC
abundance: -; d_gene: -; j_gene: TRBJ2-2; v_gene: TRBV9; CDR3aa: CASSALGRINTGELFF; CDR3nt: TGTGCCAGCAGTGCGCTGGGGAGGATAAACACCGGGGAGCTGTTTTTT
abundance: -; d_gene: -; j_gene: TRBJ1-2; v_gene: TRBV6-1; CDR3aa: CASSEAQGSNYGYTF; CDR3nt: TGTGCCAGCAGTGAAGCGCAGGGTTCTAACTATGGCTACACCTTC
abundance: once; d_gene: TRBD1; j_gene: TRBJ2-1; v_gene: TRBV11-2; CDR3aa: CASSLYQGAQDEQFF; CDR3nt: TGTGCCAGCAGCTTATACCAGGGGGCGCAGGATGAGCAGTTCTTC
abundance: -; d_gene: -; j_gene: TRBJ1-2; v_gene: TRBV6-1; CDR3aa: CASSEEGAMGYTF; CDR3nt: TGTGCCAGCAGTGAGGAGGGAGCTATGGGCTACACCTTC
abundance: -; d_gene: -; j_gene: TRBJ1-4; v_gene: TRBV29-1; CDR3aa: CSVAGEKLFF; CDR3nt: TGCAGCGTTGCGGGAGAAAAACTGTTTTTT
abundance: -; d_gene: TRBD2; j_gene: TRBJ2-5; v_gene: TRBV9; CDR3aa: CASSALAGVQETQYF; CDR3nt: TGTGCCAGCAGCGCCTTAGCGGGGGTGCAAGAGACCCAGTACTTC
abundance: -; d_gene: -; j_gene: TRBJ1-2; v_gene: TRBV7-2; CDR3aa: CASSPRTANYGYTF; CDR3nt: TGTGCCAGCAGCCCCCGGACAGCTAACTATGGCTACACCTTC
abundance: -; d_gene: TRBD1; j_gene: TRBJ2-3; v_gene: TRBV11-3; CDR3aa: CASSLRSGTGVDTQYF; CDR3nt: TGTGCCAGCAGCTTACGTTCCGGGACAGGAGTAGATACGCAGTATTTT
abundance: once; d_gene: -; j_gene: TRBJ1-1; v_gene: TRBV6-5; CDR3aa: CASSYSGTKMGAFF; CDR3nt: TGTGCCAGCAGTTACTCCGGGACAAAAATGGGAGCTTTCTTT
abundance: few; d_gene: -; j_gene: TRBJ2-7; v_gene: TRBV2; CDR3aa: CASSPGSYYEQYF; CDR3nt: TGTGCCAGCAGCCCCGGGTCGTACTACGAGCAGTACTTC
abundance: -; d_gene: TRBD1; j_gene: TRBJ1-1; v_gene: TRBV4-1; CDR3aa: CASSQEVTGGVGTEAFF; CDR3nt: TGCGCCAGCAGCCAAGAAGTGACAGGGGGCGTCGGGACTGAAGCTTTCTTT
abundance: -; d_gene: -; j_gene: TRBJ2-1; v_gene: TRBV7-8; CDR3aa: CASSPIRANEQFF; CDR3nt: TGTGCCAGCAGCCCTATCAGGGCCAATGAGCAGTTCTTC
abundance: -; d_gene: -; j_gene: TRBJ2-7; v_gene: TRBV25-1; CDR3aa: CASSDPGGDRVYEQYF; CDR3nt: TGTGCCAGCAGTGATCCCGGGGGGGACAGGGTCTACGAGCAGTACTTC
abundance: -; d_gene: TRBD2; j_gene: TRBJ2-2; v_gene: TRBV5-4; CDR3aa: CASTPAAGAYTGELFF; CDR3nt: TGTGCCAGCACCCCCGCAGCGGGGGCTTACACCGGGGAGCTGTTTTTT
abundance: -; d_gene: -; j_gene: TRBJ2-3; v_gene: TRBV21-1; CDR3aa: CASSIPGLRSADTQYF; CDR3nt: TGTGCCAGCAGCATTCCGGGACTACGATCGGCGGATACGCAGTATTTT
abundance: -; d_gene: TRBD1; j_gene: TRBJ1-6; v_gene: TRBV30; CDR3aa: CAWSPYRGINSPLHF; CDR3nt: TGTGCCTGGAGTCCTTACAGGGGAATCAATTCACCCCTCCACTTT
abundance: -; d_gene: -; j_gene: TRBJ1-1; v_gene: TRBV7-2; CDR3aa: CASSLDRVAFF; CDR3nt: TGTGCCAGCAGCTTAGACAGGGTGGCTTTCTTT
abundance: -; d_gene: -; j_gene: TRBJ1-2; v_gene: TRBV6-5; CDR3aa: CASRHRANYGYTF; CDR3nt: TGTGCCAGCCGGCACAGGGCGAACTATGGCTACACCTTC
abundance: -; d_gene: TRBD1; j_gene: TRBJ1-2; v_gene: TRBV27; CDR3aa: CASSLSAGGAGYTF; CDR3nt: TGTGCCAGCAGTTTATCGGCAGGGGGCGCGGGCTACACCTTC
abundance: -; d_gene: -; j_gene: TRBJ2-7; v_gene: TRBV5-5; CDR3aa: CASSPAGTNYEQYF; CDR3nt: TGTGCCAGCAGCCCTGCAGGGACAAACTACGAGCAGTACTTC